The sample holds a few counts of the clone carrying this T cell receptor beta chain. Antigen: not known. CDR3 size: 14 residues. The junction had 11 bases not matched to a gene; V was cut back by 5 bases and J by 13 bases. These data are taken from a study of post-analysis software for immune sequencing data. Overall study findings and caveats: The normalized Chao1 diversity of multiple sclerosis patients was significantly lower than that of controls. Patients had higher frequencies than controls of roughly five TRBV segments, including TRBV5-6, TRBV5-1 and TRBV20-1.

Researchers reported that TCR beta cDNA libraries carried unique molecular identifiers. TCRdb analysed the PCR reads with MiXCR anew, one entry per CDR3 protein. The sample includes roughly 700,000 distinct CDR3 sequences, 25% to 30% of them seen just once. The TCR originated in a girl aged 5-17 years with multiple sclerosis. Sample: blood. The chain uses TRBV12-3 or TRBV12-4 and TRBJ1-4; 9 bases line up with TRBD1. In nucleotides, the CDR3 is TGTGCCAGCAGTCTTTTACAGGGGGCATCAGGACTGTTTTTT. Its protein is CASSLLQGASGLFF.